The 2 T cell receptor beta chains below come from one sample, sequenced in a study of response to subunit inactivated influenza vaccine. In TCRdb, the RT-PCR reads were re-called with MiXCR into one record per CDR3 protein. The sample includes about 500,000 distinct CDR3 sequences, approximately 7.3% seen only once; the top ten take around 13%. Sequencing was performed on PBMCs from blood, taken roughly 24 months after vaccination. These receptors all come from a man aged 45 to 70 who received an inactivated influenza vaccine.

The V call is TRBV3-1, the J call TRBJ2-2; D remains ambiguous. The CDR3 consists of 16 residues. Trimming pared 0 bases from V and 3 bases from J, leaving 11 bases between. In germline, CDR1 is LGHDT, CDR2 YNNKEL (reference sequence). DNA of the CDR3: TGTGCCAGCAGCCAAGATACTGCGATTTACACCGGGGAGCTGTTTTTT. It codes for CASSQDTAIYTGELFF.

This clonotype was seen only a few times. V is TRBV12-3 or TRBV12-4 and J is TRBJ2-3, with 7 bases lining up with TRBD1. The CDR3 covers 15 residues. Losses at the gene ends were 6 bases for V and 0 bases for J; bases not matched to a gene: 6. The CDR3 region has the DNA TGTGCCAGCAGCCGGACAGGAGTCAGCACAGATACGCAGTATTTT. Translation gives CASSRTGVSTDTQYF.